This T cell receptor beta chain came from a study of vaccination and CD4 T cells after COVID-19. As for the study in general: Overlapping SARS-CoV-2, HCoV-NL63, HCoV-OC43 and HCoV-229E spike peptides were used to stimulate cells. Every culture used as a control got a CEFX pool, an HIV-1 Nef pool, or no peptide.

Trimming cost V 5 bases and J 1 base, with 5 bases left between them. Germline V gene sequence: CDR1 SGHTA, CDR2 FQGNSA. This CDR3 contains 12 residues. The Oncomine TCR Beta short-read assay sequenced DNA from cultured CD4+ T cells. TCRdb itself ran the PCR reads through MiXCR, one entry per CDR3 protein. The sample has about 10,000 distinct CDR3 sequences; 65% are singletons. Indicated treatment: roughly ten-day PBMC culture with coronavirus spike peptide pools or control peptides (ViraFEST assay). A remark on this clonotype: Its target is unknown.

The sequences come from CD4+ T cells from blood, cultured in vitro, collected before SARS-CoV-2 vaccination. This sequence was found in a human donor who had recovered from COVID-19. J is TRBJ2-5 and V is TRBV7-2; D gene unclear. The CDR3 coding sequence is TGTGCCAGCAGCCGGGCCCAAGAGACCCAGTACTTC. Its protein product is CASSRAQETQYF. The full variable domain, in which reference TRBV7-2 and TRBJ2-5 provide the parts outside the CDR3, is GAGVSQSPSNKVTEKGKDVELRCDPISGHTALYWYRQSLGQGLEFLIYFQGNSAPDKSGLPSDRFSAERTGGSVSTLTIQRTQQEDSAVYLCASSRAQETQYFGPGTRLLVL.